This section outlines one TCR beta chain sequence together with its context. These data originate in a study of cytomegalovirus exposure and HLA in healthy donors. Study in general: T cells numbering around 180 million yielded more than 100 million unique TCR beta sequences in an earlier analysis. HLA-typed donors were the source of 80 million to 90 million unique TCRs, which an early data release held.

Germline assignment: CDR1 SGHDT and CDR2 YYEEEE. CDR3 length equals 16 residues. J lost 4 bases, V lost 4 bases, and 10 bases had no gene match. The study ran its PCR with 60 Vbeta and 13 Jbeta primers. Here immunoSEQ multiplex PCR was the method, and the copy in TCRdb shows in-frame clones only, minus some. Seen here are under 200,000 clones, 10% to 15% observed once, and the top ten hold about 7.8%. The source material was PBMCs. V usage is TRBV5-6 and J usage is TRBJ2-1; 8 bases match TRBD2. The sequence came from a man over 45 in good health and CMV-seropositive. The CDR3 region is CASSGERGGQYNEQFF. The CDR3 nucleotides read TGTGCCAGCAGCGGGGAACGGGGGGGCCAATACAATGAGCAGTTCTTC.